This T cell receptor beta chain was observed in a study of blood T cell repertoires in COVID-19 (dated by TCRdb to the early 2020s). For the study in its entirety: Samples from collaborators originated in the United States, Italy and Spain and spanned both the acute and convalescent phases of COVID-19. Samples came from the ongoing ImmuneRACE study (first 160 participants) plus 1,254 subjects from 6 global collaborators. Where HLA class I and class II types were available, the types were taken from metadata supplied by the sample provider, not from assay-based typing. The sample metadata nearly always contained a de-identified subject ID, COVID-19 status, age in years and sex. The dataset comprised deeply sampled blood TCRbeta repertoires from subjects exposed to, actively infected with, or recovered from COVID-19. The prospective study material was composed of cDNA or gDNA derived from T cells, B-cell-depleted T cells, or PBMCs. The repertoires were released in a freely available public database meant as a resource for research on the immune response to SARS-CoV-2.

Participants in the prospective study were aged about 18 to 95 years, lived in approximately 26 United States geographic areas, and enrolled through a virtual design. To assign participants to cohorts, the prospective study relied on clinical history that participants themselves reported in a screening survey and a study questionnaire. Recovered participants in ImmuneRACE Cohort 3 were defined as having two consecutive negative NP/OP PCR tests, clearance from a healthcare professional, or resolution of symptoms. In the prospective study, whole blood, serum and a nasopharyngeal or oropharyngeal swab were collected from each participant by mobile phlebotomists. Participants in the prospective study had the option to provide additional blood draws and questionnaires over an approximately two-month period. Prospective study blood samples were shipped either frozen or at room temperature before DNA extraction.

CDR1 and CDR2 are read off the germline V gene as SNHLY and FYNNEI. From the cysteine through the phenylalanine, the CDR3 covers 14 amino acids. This entry keeps only the CDR3 DNA: 42 bases, framed from base 1. The junction shows trimming of 8 bases on V and 6 bases on J, and the gene matches do not reach 10 bases of it. TCRbeta CDR3 regions were amplified from genomic DNA using the immunoSEQ Assay, a bias-controlled multiplex PCR. The paper's data handling went like this. Within the assay, amplification of reference gene primers was used to estimate how many nucleated cells each sample contained. To quantify the absolute abundance of each unique TCRbeta CDR3 rearrangement, sequence reads were collapsed and filtered. For each sample, productive Simpson clonality was calculated as the square root of Simpson's diversity index over productive rearrangements. Imported from immuneACCESS, the table was reduced by TCRdb to in-frame sequences with V and J called. These copies leave out some clones; in studies compared against another copy, an unresolved V gene accounts for under half, and the cause of the remainder is not known. That table is the source of V, J and clone size, and D and trimming were worked out from the DNA. This sample holds fewer than 500,000 clones; roughly 87% were observed only once. The ten largest clones capture roughly 0.72% of the sample.

Beyond this particular receptor, the publication reports: How much clinical and demographic metadata was included differed by source and by participant, and the metadata was provided uncurated.

A word on this clone: The antigen it binds to is not known. No quality values exist for individual bases; no much larger clone is one base distant.

The sequence was collected from a woman under 30 who had recovered from COVID-19. The specimen was PBMCs or T cells enriched from blood (not recorded which). The chain couples TRBV2 to TRBJ2-7, with 10 central nucleotides matching TRBD2. The DNA sequence reads TGTGCCAGCTCAACCGGGACTAGCGCTGGCGAGCAGTACTTC. This codes for CASSTGTSAGEQYF.